These 2 T cell receptor beta chains were all obtained from the same sample, sequenced in a study of blood T cell repertoires in COVID-19. Profiling relied on immunoSEQ multiplex PCR, and the TCRdb table lists in-frame clones only, not all of them. The data hold about 350,000 clones, with around 90% observed a single time. Sequencing was carried out using peripheral blood. The receptors were gathered from a woman between 55 and 75 years old with COVID-19, enrolled during active disease.

As to this clone: A junction boundary mismatches the germline segment, possibly from a read error. The V and J genes are TRBV7-2 and TRBJ2-7; D is uncertain. CDR1 is SGHTA and CDR2 is FQGNSA in the germline V gene. The length of the CDR3 is 13 residues. In DNA form, the CDR3 reads TGTGCCAGCAGGTTAGCCCTCTTCAGTGAGCAGTACTTC. As protein: CASRLALFSEQYF.

A single count supports this clone. The chain carries TRBV6-2 or TRBV6-3 and TRBJ1-1; tentatively, D is TRBD1 (6 bases). CDR3 length: 14 residues. The germline V gene encodes CDR1 MNHEY and CDR2 SVGEGT. Trimming left V 5 bases short and J 3 bases short, with 13 bases between. CDR3 amino acids: CASSLAGGHTEAFF. As DNA, the CDR3 is TGTGCCAGCAGTCTCGCGGGGGGGCACACTGAAGCTTTCTTT.